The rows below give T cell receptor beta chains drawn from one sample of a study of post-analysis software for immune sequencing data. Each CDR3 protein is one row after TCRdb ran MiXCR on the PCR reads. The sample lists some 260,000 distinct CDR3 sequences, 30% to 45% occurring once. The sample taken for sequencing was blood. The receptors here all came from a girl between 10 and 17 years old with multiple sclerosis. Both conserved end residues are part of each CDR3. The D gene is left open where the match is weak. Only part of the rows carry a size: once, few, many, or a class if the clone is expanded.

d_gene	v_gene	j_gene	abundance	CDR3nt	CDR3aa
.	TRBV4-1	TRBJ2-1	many	TGCGCCAGCAGCCCCCGCGGACTGTCCTCCTACAATGAGCAGTTCTTC	CASSPRGLSSYNEQFF
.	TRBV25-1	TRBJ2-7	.	TGTGCCAGCAGTGACCAATACGAGCAGTACTTC	CASSDQYEQYF
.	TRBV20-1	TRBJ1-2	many	TGCAGTGCTAGAGCCCCAGTGGGCAGGGAGGCCCCTAACTATGGCTACACCTTC	CSARAPVGREAPNYGYTF
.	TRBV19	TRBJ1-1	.	TGTGCCAGTACCATGAAAGGCGCTGAAGCTTTCTTT	CASTMKGAEAFF
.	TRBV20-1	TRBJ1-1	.	TGCAGTGCTAGTCCCTGGAAGAACACTGAAGCTTTCTTT	CSASPWKNTEAFF
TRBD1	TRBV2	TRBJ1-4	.	TGTGCCAGCAGTGAAGGTCCGGGACAGGGGGCGCGTCTGTTTTTT	CASSEGPGQGARLFF
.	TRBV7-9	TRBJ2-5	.	TGTGCCAGCAGCTTACTCTGGGACCGGGAAGAGACCCAGTACTTC	CASSLLWDREETQYF
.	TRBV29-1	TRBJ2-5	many	TGCAGCGTTGAGCGGTGGGAGACCCAGTACTTC	CSVERWETQYF
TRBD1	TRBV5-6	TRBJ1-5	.	TGTGCCAGCAGCCTGACAGGGAAGAGTCAGCCCCAGCATTTT	CASSLTGKSQPQHF
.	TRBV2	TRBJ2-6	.	TGTGCCAGCAGGGTCACTCCTGGGGCCAACGTCCTGACTTTC	CASRVTPGANVLTF
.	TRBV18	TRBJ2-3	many	TGTGCCAGCTCTCCTTCGGAGACAGATACGCAGTATTTT	CASSPSETDTQYF
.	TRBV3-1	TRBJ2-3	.	TGTGCCAGCAGCCTGGGCCGGCATCCCTCCGATACGCAGTATTTT	CASSLGRHPSDTQYF
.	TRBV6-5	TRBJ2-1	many	TGTGCCAGCAGTTCGCCGTTTGGGAATGAGCAGTTCTTC	CASSSPFGNEQFF
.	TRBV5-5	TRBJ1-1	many	TGTGCCAGCAGTCAACCTGACAGATCGAACACTGAAGCTTTCTTT	CASSQPDRSNTEAFF
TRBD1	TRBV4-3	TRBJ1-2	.	TGCGCCAGCAGCCAGTTACAGGGGCAGGGCTACACCTTC	CASSQLQGQGYTF
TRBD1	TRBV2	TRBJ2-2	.	TGTGCCAGCAATTTTGGGACAGGGAACGCCGGGGAGCTGTTTTTT	CASNFGTGNAGELFF
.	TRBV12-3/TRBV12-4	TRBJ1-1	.	TGTGCCAGCAGCCGAGCAGGGGACGCCAGGGAAGCTTTCTTT	CASSRAGDAREAFF
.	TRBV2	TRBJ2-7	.	TGTGCCAGCAGCAACAGGGAAGGGGTTAGCCGCGAGCAGTACTTC	CASSNREGVSREQYF
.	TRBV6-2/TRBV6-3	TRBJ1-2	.	TGTGCCAGCAGGACCTTCCAGGCCTATGGCTACACCTTC	CASRTFQAYGYTF
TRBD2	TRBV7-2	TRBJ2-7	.	TGTGCCAGCAGCCCAGGGACTAGGATCGACGAGCAGTACTTC	CASSPGTRIDEQYF
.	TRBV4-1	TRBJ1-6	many	TGCGCCAGCAGCCTAGCAGAGGCCTATAATTCACCCCTCCACTTT	CASSLAEAYNSPLHF
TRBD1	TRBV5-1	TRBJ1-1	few	TGCGCCAGCAGCTTGGGGACAGGGGCGCTCACTGAAGCTTTCTTT	CASSLGTGALTEAFF
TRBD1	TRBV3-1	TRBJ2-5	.	TGTGCCAGCAGTTTATCAAACAGGGGGGAGACCCAGTACTTC	CASSLSNRGETQYF
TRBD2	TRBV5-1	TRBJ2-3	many	TGCGCCAGCAGCTTGGGACCCCCTGGGCGGGGGAGCACAGATACGCAGTATTTT	CASSLGPPGRGSTDTQYF
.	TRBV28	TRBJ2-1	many	TGTGCCAGCAGTCCTACACCCGTGGGGTACAATGAGCAGTTCTTC	CASSPTPVGYNEQFF
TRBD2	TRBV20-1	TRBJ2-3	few	TGCAGTGCTAGCGGGGGACTAGCGGGGGGGCATCTAGGCACAGATACGCAGTATTTT	CSASGGLAGGHLGTDTQYF
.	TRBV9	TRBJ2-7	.	TGTGCCAGCAGTCCAGCCCCCTTGGGCAATGAGCAGTACTTC	CASSPAPLGNEQYF
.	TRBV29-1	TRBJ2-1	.	TGCAGCGTTGCAGTGGGGGGAATCTCCTACAATGAGCAGTTCTTC	CSVAVGGISYNEQFF
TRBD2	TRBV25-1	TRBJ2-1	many	TGTGCCAGCAGTGATGCTGGCGGGAGGGCCAGGGAGCAGTTCTTC	CASSDAGGRAREQFF
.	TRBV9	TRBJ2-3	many	TGTGCCAGCAGCGTACAAGGGGGCACAGATACGCAGTATTTT	CASSVQGGTDTQYF
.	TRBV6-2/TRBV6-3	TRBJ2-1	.	TGTGCCAGCAGCCCCCTGTGGGATGAGCAGTTCTTC	CASSPLWDEQFF
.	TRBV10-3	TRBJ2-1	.	TGTGCCATCCGAAAGGGGGGTTCCTACAATGAGCAGTTCTTC	CAIRKGGSYNEQFF
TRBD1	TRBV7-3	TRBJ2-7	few	TGTGCCAGCAGCTTAGACAGGGAACGCCACGAGCAGTACTTC	CASSLDRERHEQYF
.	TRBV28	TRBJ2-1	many	TGTGCCAGCAGCTCTGGCGACGTTCGGAATGAGCAGTTCTTC	CASSSGDVRNEQFF
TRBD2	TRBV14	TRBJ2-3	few	TGTGCCAGCAGCCAAGCTAAGGCGGGGGGACGCACAGATACGCAGTATTTT	CASSQAKAGGRTDTQYF
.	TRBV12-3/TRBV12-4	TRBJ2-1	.	TGTGCCAGCCGAAGGTTGGGTTTCAACGAGCAGTTCTTC	CASRRLGFNEQFF
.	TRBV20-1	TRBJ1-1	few	TGCAGTGCTAGAGATCTTAAGGCGCCGGGGACTGAAGCTTTCTTT	CSARDLKAPGTEAFF
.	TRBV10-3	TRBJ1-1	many	TGTGCCATCAGTGACGGGGGACGAAAGGGGGCTGAAGCTTTCTTT	CAISDGGRKGAEAFF
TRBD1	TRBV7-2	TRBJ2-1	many	TGTGCCAGCAGCCTCGACAGGGAAAGTGAGCAGTTCTTC	CASSLDRESEQFF
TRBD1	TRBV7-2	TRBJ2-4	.	TGTGCCAGCAGCCCCAACAGGGGCAAAAACATTCAGTACTTC	CASSPNRGKNIQYF